The clone carrying this TCR beta chain appeared once. This sample stems from a study of OX40 agonist ivuxolimab in advanced cancers. Study-level information: Each dose-escalation patient presented with hepatocellular carcinoma, melanoma, renal cell or head and neck cancer. Treatment received earlier with anti-PD-1, anti-PD-L1 or anti-CTLA-4 agents was allowed, and over 30% had some.

TCRdb's table, derived via immunoSEQ multiplex PCR, lists solely in-frame clones and lacks some. The sample gives 65,000 to 95,000 clones, 90% of which show up once; 0.3% to 0.4% is in the top ten. V lost 2 bases and J 4 bases, leaving 11 bases between the germline ends. The germline V gene encodes CDR1 LNHDA and CDR2 SQIVND (reference sequence). This CDR3 is 15 amino acids long. This sequence was found in an adult with an advanced solid tumor such as melanoma, head and neck, liver or kidney cancer. The sequencing here drew on CD4+ or CD8+ T cells sorted from blood, taken in a trial of the OX40 agonist ivuxolimab. The V and J genes are TRBV19 and TRBJ2-2; D gene uncertain. DNA of the CDR3: TGTGCCAGTAGTATACGGTCGGATCTCACCGGGGAGCTGTTTTTT. Encoded protein: CASSIRSDLTGELFF. Complete variable domain (other parts from reference TRBV19 and TRBJ2-2): DGGITQSPKYLFRKEGQNVTLSCEQNLNHDAMYWYRQDPGQGLRLIYYSQIVNDFQKGDIAEGYSVSREKKESFPLTVTSAQKNPTAFYLCASSIRSDLTGELFFGEGSRLTVL.